The 9 T cell receptor beta chains in this list originate from one sample, sequenced in a study of T-cell memory formation after mild COVID-19. TCRdb used MiXCR to reprocess the 5' RACE reads, holding one entry per CDR3 protein. This sample has about 130,000 distinct CDR3 sequences, with roughly 6% found just once. The sequenced sample consisted of PBMCs or a T cell subset sorted from them (not recorded which). The receptors were gathered from an adult woman who had mild COVID-19 (a few samples of this study predate the infection). Cell type and time point are not known.

This sequence joins TRBV5-5 and TRBJ2-1; D may be TRBD1 (7 bases). Trimming cost V 3 bases and J 6 bases, with 16 bases left between them. The CDR3 sequence is 15 residues long. Germline-derived CDR1 and CDR2 are SGHKS and YYEKEE (reference sequence). The CDR3 sequence: CASSWGAGTANEQFF. The CDR3 nucleotides are TGTGCCAGCAGCTGGGGGGCCGGGACAGCCAATGAGCAGTTCTTC.

This clonotype has at least ten counts. This sequence joins TRBV19 and TRBJ2-7; D remains ambiguous. V lost 4 bases and J lost 2, with 15 bases in between. This CDR3 has 15 residues. The germline CDR1 and CDR2 sequences are LNHDA and SQIVND (reference sequence). The CDR3 spells CASSNLRPKPYEQYF. Here the CDR3 DNA reads TGTGCCAGTAGTAACCTGAGACCAAAGCCCTACGAGCAGTACTTC.

This clonotype was picked up a small number of times. This chain connects TRBV30 to TRBJ2-2; D may be TRBD2 (5 bases). The CDR3 length is 15 residues. Germline V lookup: CDR1 GTSNPN, CDR2 SVGIG (reference sequence). V was pared by 2 bases and J by 2 bases, with 12 bases between. This CDR3 is CAWSLWRANTGELFF. The CDR3 DNA is TGTGCCTGGAGTTTGTGGCGGGCAAACACCGGGGAGCTGTTTTTT.

Ten or more counts support this clonotype. The chain uses TRBV20-1 and TRBJ2-4, with D tentatively TRBD2 (5 bases). Germline CDR1 reads DFQATT; CDR2 reads SNEGSKA (reference sequence). This CDR3 is built from 15 residues. V was pared by 4 bases and J by 0 bases, with 13 bases between. The CDR3 sequence: CSAKKAAEAKNIQYF. CDR3 in DNA: TGCAGTGCTAAGAAGGCAGCGGAAGCCAAAAACATTCAGTACTTC.

This clonotype has at least ten counts. The chain links TRBV5-1 to TRBJ2-5; 8 nucleotides match TRBD1. Germline loops: CDR1 SGHRS, CDR2 YFSETQ. Trimming cost V 1 base and J 4 bases; bases outside gene matches: 6. This CDR3 spans 15 amino acids. CDR3 loop: CASSLRRDRIETQYF. In DNA form, the CDR3 reads TGCGCCAGCAGCTTGCGCCGGGACAGGATAGAGACCCAGTACTTC.

This clonotype was found many times. This chain links TRBV6-2 or TRBV6-3 with TRBJ2-7; D call uncertain. The CDR3 spans 17 residues. Germline CDR1 reads MNHEY; CDR2 reads SVGEGT. V was cut by 0 bases and J by 0 bases, with 15 bases left in between. The DNA for the CDR3 is TGTGCCAGCAGTTACTCGATAAACCGACCGATCTCCTACGAGCAGTACTTC. It translates to CASSYSINRPISYEQYF.

The genes are TRBV5-1 and TRBJ2-6; a weak D match, TRBD1 (8 bases). The ends were cut back, 3 bases at V and 5 bases at J, with 15 bases in the middle. CDR1 is SGHRS, CDR2 YFSETQ, per germline. This CDR3 comprises 16 residues. In DNA, the CDR3 is TGCGCCAGCAGCTCAGGACAGGGAGGGAGGGCCAACGTCCTGACTTTC. The encoded protein is CASSSGQGGRANVLTF.

In this sample, this clonotype turned up many times. The gene calls are TRBV5-1 and TRBJ1-2; tentatively, D is TRBD1 (6 bases). The CDR3 has 13 residues. Germline-derived CDR1 and CDR2 are SGHRS and YFSETQ. Trimming shortened V by 0 bases and J by 3 bases, and 6 bases separated the two germline ends. The CDR3 here is CASSLGQDYGYTF. In nucleotides, the CDR3 is TGCGCCAGCAGCTTGGGACAGGACTATGGCTACACCTTC.

Written as DNA, the CDR3 is TGTGCCAGCAGTCCTAGGGGAGAATCTGGAAACACCATATATTTT. Protein product: CASSPRGESGNTIYF. The chain joins TRBV4-2 to TRBJ1-3; D perhaps matches TRBD1 (5 bases). V dropped 6 bases and J dropped 1 base, with 13 bases sitting between them. The CDR3 loop spans 15 amino acids. Per germline, CDR1 LGHNA and CDR2 YNFKEQ.